The 20 T cell receptor beta chains below come from one sample, sequenced in a study of identifying expanded T cells in peripheral blood. Sequencing was performed with immunoSEQ multiplex PCR; in TCRdb, only in-frame clones are kept and a portion is missing. The data hold about 100,000 clones, with around nine tenths observed a single time. Sequencing used blood. The receptors originated from a person aged 18-69 years in good health.

This chain links TRBV7-8 with TRBJ2-3, with 8 bases identical to TRBD1. CDR1 is SGHVS and CDR2 is FQNEAQ in the germline V gene. Trimming took 4 bases from V and 0 from J; bases not matched to a gene: 9. CDR3 length: 17 residues. The CDR3 is CASSSAPRGRSTDTQYF. The CDR3 nucleotides read TGTGCCAGCAGCTCCGCTCCCAGGGGGCGCAGCACAGATACGCAGTATTTT.

The chain employs TRBV6-6 and TRBJ1-5; no definite D call. Trimming left V 6 bases short and J 3 bases short, with 12 bases between. Germline assignment: CDR1 MNHNY and CDR2 SVGAGI (reference sequence). CDR3 length: 14 amino acids. This chain's CDR3 is CASSPGRTNQPQHF. CDR3 DNA sequence: TGTGCCAGCAGCCCCGGCAGAACCAATCAGCCCCAGCATTTT.

The chain employs TRBV28 and TRBJ1-5; 9 bases map to TRBD1. Germline V gene data show CDR1 as MDHEN and CDR2 as SYDVKM. V lost 7 bases, J lost 0 bases, and 13 bases stayed unmatched. The CDR3 totals 18 residues. The CDR3 protein is CASIPAGTGPYSNQPQHF. The CDR3 DNA sequence: TGTGCCAGCATCCCCGCCGGGACAGGGCCCTATAGCAATCAGCCCCAGCATTTT.

There are a few counts of this clone. The chain uses TRBV12-5 and TRBJ2-2; unclear D gene. The CDR3 sequence is 16 residues long. V was trimmed by 0 bases and J by 4 bases, leaving 12 bases between them. Germline-derived CDR1 and CDR2 are LGHNT and FRNRAP. CDR3 in amino acids: CASGLVQWPGTGELFF. The CDR3, as DNA: TGTGCTAGTGGTTTGGTACAGTGGCCTGGCACCGGGGAGCTGTTTTTT. The complete variable domain, with remaining parts taken from reference TRBV12-5 and TRBJ2-2, reads DARVTQTPRHKVTEMGQEVTMRCQPILGHNTVFWYRQTMMQGLELLAYFRNRAPLDDSGMPKDRFSAEMPDATLATLKIQPSEPRDSAVYFCASGLVQWPGTGELFFGEGSRLTVL.

V usage is TRBV2 and J usage is TRBJ1-2; TRBD1 is a possible D gene (6 bases). The CDR3 has 14 residues. CDR1 and CDR2 from the germline V gene are SNHLY and FYNNEI. Trimming removed 6 bases from V and 2 bases from J, with 13 bases in between. CDR3 region: CASRKDQGNYGYTF. CDR3 bases: TGTGCCAGCAGGAAGGATCAGGGGAACTATGGCTACACCTTC.

V usage is TRBV18 and J usage is TRBJ2-3, with D unresolved. Germline-derived CDR1 and CDR2 are KGHSH and LQKENI. The CDR3 sequence is 13 residues long. V lost 2 bases, J lost 2 bases, and 5 bases lay in between. The CDR3 sequence: CASSPTYTDTQYF. Here the CDR3 DNA reads TGTGCCAGCTCACCAACTTACACAGATACGCAGTATTTT.

V and J are TRBV4-1 and TRBJ2-7, with D tentatively TRBD1 or TRBD2 (5 bases each). Germline V gene lookup returns CDR1 MGHRA and CDR2 YSYEKL. Trimming took off 0 bases at V and 1 base at J, with 19 bases between the two ends. The CDR3 length is 18 residues. The CDR3 here is CASSQDASGTTISYEQYF. CDR3 DNA sequence: TGCGCCAGCAGCCAAGATGCCTCCGGGACCACAATTTCCTACGAGCAGTACTTC.

The genes are TRBV1 and TRBJ1-1; TRBD1 was called by the table and not checked on the DNA. TRBV1 has pseudogene status. This CDR3 has 18 amino acids. The CDR3 nucleotides are TGCACCAGCAGCCAAGTGACGGTCGGCCAGGGAAAAGACACTGAAGCTTTCTTT. It is translated as CTSSQVTVGQGKDTEAFF.

The chain couples TRBV28 to TRBJ2-4; TRBD2 is a possible D gene (5 bases). This CDR3 comprises 14 residues. Germline CDR1 is MDHEN and CDR2 is SYDVKM. V lost 8 bases and J 0 bases, leaving 11 bases between the germline ends. The CDR3 DNA reads TGTGCCAGCCGCCCCGGGGTAGCCAAAAACATTCAGTACTTC. This encodes CASRPGVAKNIQYF.

This clone was counted between two and nine times. The chain carries TRBV6-6 and TRBJ1-6; unclear D gene. There are 14 residues in the CDR3. Per the germline V gene, CDR1 is MNHNY and CDR2 is SVGAGI (reference sequence). Trimming pared 2 bases from V and 11 bases from J, leaving 13 bases between. CDR3 bases: TGTGCCAGCAGTTACGGTGGGCAGACTACACCCCTCCACTTT. Protein sequence: CASSYGGQTTPLHF.

V gene TRBV5-1 combines with J gene TRBJ2-6, with no clear D. In germline, CDR1 is SGHRS, CDR2 YFSETQ. V lost 1 base to trimming and J lost 4 bases, with 6 bases between them. The length of the CDR3 is 14 residues. The CDR3 here is CASSLITGANVLTF. CDR3 bases: TGCGCCAGCAGCTTGATAACGGGGGCCAACGTCCTGACTTTC.

The chain combines TRBV6-5 with TRBJ2-7, with D maybe TRBD2 (5 bases). The CDR3 contains 14 residues. CDR1 is MNHEY and CDR2 is SVGAGI in the germline V gene. The V and J ends lost 4 bases and 3 bases respectively, with 13 bases between them. The CDR3 is CASSFGTAGYEQYF. CDR3 DNA: TGTGCCAGCAGTTTTGGCACGGCGGGCTACGAGCAGTACTTC.

The V and J genes are TRBV9 and TRBJ2-1; 14 bases are a match to TRBD2. The J segment lost 0 bases and the V segment lost 4 bases, leaving 6 bases of the junction unmatched. The CDR3 is made up of 18 amino acids. The germline gives CDR1 SGDLS, CDR2 YYNGEE. CDR3 loop: CASSPRTSGGPSYNEQFF. CDR3 DNA: TGTGCCAGCAGCCCCAGGACTAGCGGGGGGCCCTCCTACAATGAGCAGTTCTTC.

The chain employs TRBV6-5 and TRBJ2-3; 7 nucleotides agree with TRBD2. Germline V CDR1 and CDR2: MNHEY, SVGAGI. The V and J ends lost 6 bases and 3 bases, in that order; junction bases with no gene match: 9. The CDR3 is 15 amino acids. The chain's CDR3 is CASSLSGGGTDTQYF. As DNA, the CDR3 is TGTGCCAGCAGCCTAAGTGGCGGGGGAACAGATACGCAGTATTTT.

This chain uses TRBV19 with TRBJ1-4; no clear D. There are 13 residues in the CDR3. The germline V and J ends were trimmed by 2 bases and 4 bases, with 5 bases remaining between them. Germline CDR1 LNHDA, CDR2 SQIVND (reference sequence). This CDR3 is CASSIWVNEKLFF. CDR3 sequence (DNA): TGTGCCAGTAGTATATGGGTTAATGAAAAACTGTTTTTT.

The V gene is TRBV5-1, the J gene TRBJ2-5; 14 bases match TRBD2. V lost 5 bases and J lost 3; bases outside the gene matches: 9. The CDR3 has 17 residues. CDR1 SGHRS and CDR2 YFSETQ come from the germline V gene. CDR3: CASSNTPGLAGEETQYF. The CDR3 DNA sequence: TGCGCCAGCAGTAATACCCCGGGACTAGCGGGGGAAGAGACCCAGTACTTC.

The chain couples TRBV4-2 to TRBJ2-1, with D possibly matching TRBD2 (6 bases). CDR3 size: 15 residues. Germline CDR1 is LGHNA and CDR2 is YNFKEQ. The V end lost 4 bases, the J end lost 2 bases, and 12 bases lay between the germline ends. CDR3 in DNA: TGTGCCAGCAGCCGGGGGGACGGTCCCTACAATGAGCAGTTCTTC. It yields the protein CASSRGDGPYNEQFF.

The V gene is TRBV4-3, the J gene TRBJ1-2; 7 bases map to TRBD1. The junction had 1 base not matched to a gene; V was cut back by 4 bases and J by 2 bases. CDR3 length equals 13 residues. CDR1 and CDR2 (germline): LGHNA, YSLEER. CDR3 in amino acids: CASSRDRNYGYTF. CDR3 DNA: TGCGCCAGCAGCCGGGACAGAAACTATGGCTACACCTTC.

The chain recombines TRBV13 with TRBJ2-3; D is ambiguous. The CDR3 spans 14 residues. Germline CDR1 and CDR2: PRHDT and FYEKMQ (reference sequence). The V end lost 3 bases, the J end lost 5 bases, and 12 bases lay between the germline ends. This chain's CDR3 is CASSFRAREDTQYF. CDR3 coding DNA: TGTGCCAGCAGCTTTAGGGCCCGCGAAGATACGCAGTATTTT.

The chain joins TRBV4-1 to TRBJ2-4; D possibly corresponds to TRBD1 (6 bases). The ends were cut back, 5 bases at V and 0 bases at J, with 8 bases in the middle. The CDR3 loop spans 14 amino acids. The germline V gene encodes CDR1 MGHRA and CDR2 YSYEKL. In DNA, the CDR3 is TGCGCCAGCAGCGCAGGGGAAGCCAAAAACATTCAGTACTTC. Translation: CASSAGEAKNIQYF.